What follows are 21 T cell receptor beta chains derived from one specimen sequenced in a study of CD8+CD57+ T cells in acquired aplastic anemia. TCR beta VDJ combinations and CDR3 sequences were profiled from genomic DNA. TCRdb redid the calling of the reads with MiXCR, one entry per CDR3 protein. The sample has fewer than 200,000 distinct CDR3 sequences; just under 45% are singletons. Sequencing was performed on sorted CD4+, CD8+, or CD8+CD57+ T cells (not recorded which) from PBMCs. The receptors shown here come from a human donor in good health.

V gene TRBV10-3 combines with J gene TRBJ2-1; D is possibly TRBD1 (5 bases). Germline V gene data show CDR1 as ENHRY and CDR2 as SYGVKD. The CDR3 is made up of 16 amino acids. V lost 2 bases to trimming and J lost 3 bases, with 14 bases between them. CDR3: CAISEEGWTLYNEQFF. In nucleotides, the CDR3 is TGTGCCATCAGTGAGGAAGGTTGGACACTCTACAATGAGCAGTTCTTC.

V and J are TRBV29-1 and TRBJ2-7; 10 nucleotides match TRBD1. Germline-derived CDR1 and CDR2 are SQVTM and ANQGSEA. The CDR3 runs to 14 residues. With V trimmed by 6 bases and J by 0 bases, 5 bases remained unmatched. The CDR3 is CSVDRGPNSYEQYF. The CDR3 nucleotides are TGCAGCGTAGACAGGGGGCCAAACTCCTACGAGCAGTACTTC.

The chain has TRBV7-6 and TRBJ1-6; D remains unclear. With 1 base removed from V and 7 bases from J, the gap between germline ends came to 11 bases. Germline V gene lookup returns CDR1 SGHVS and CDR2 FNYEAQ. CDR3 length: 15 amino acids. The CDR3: CASSLEQQKNSPLHF. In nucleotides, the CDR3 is TGTGCCAGCAGCTTAGAACAGCAAAAAAATTCACCCCTCCACTTT.

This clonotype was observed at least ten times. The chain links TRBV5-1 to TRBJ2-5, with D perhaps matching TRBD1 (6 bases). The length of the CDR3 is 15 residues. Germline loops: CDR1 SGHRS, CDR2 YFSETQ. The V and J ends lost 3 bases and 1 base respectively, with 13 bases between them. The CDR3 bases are TGCGCCAGCAGCTCCCATAGACAGGCCCAAGAGACCCAGTACTTC. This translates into CASSSHRQAQETQYF. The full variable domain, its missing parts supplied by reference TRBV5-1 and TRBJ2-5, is KAGVTQTPRYLIKTRGQQVTLSCSPISGHRSVSWYQQTPGQGLQFLFEYFSETQRNKGNFPGRFSGRQFSNSRSEMNVSTLELGDSALYLCASSSHRQAQETQYFGPGTRLLVL.

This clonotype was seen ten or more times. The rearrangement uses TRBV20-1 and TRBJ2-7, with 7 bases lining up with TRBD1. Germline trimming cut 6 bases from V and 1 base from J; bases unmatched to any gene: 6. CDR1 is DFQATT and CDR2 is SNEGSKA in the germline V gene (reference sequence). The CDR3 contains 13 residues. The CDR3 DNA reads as TGCAGTGCCCATGGACAGGATTCCTACGAGCAGTACTTC. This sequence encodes CSAHGQDSYEQYF.

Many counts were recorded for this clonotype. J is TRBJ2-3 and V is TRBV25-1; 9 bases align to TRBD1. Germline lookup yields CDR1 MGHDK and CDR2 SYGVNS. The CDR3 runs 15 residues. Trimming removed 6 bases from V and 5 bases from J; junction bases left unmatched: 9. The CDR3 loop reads CASRPDRGRGDTQYF. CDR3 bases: TGTGCCAGCAGACCCGACAGGGGGAGAGGAGATACGCAGTATTTT.

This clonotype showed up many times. The CDR3 region is CASSRQGVGTEAFF. The CDR3 DNA sequence: TGTGCCAGCAGTCGACAGGGGGTAGGCACTGAAGCTTTCTTT. J is TRBJ1-1 and V is TRBV9; 9 bases are shared with TRBD1. J was trimmed by 4 bases and V by 5 bases; bases with no gene match: 6. CDR1 SGDLS and CDR2 YYNGEE come from the germline V gene. The CDR3 runs 14 residues. The complete variable domain, with remaining parts taken from reference TRBV9 and TRBJ1-1, reads DSGVTQTPKHLITATGQRVTLRCSPRSGDLSVYWYQQSLDQGLQFLIQYYNGEERAKGNILERFSAQQFPDLHSELNLSSLELGDSALYFCASSRQGVGTEAFFGQGTRLTVV.

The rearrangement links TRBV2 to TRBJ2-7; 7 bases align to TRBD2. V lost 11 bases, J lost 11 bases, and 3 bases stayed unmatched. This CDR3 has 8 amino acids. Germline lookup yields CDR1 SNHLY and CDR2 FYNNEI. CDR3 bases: TGTGCCCCCCGGGGGGAGTACTTC. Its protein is CAPRGEYF. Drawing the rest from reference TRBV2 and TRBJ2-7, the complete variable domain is EPEVTQTPSHQVTQMGQEVILRCVPISNHLYFYWYRQILGQKVEFLVSFYNNEISEKSEIFDDQFSVERPDGSNFTLKIRSTKLEDSAMYFCAPRGEYFGPGTRLTVT.

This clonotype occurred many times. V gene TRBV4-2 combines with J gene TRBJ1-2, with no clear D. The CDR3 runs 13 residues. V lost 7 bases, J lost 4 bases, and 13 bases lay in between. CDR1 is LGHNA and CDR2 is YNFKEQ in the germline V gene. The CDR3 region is CASTLSLSYGYTF. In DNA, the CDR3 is TGTGCCAGCACCCTTTCCCTAAGCTATGGCTACACCTTC.

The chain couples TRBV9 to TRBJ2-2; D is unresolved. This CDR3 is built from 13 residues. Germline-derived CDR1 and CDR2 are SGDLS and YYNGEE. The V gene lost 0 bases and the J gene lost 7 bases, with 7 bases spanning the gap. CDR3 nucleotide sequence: TGTGCCAGCAGCGTAGGGGTTAGCGGGGAGCTGTTTTTT. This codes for CASSVGVSGELFF.

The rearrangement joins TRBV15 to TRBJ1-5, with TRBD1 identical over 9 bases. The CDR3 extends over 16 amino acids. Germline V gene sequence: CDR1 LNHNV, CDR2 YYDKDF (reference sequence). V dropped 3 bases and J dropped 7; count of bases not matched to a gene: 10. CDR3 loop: CATSSDTTGGRQPQHF. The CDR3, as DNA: TGTGCCACCAGCAGTGACACAACAGGGGGCAGGCAGCCCCAGCATTTT.

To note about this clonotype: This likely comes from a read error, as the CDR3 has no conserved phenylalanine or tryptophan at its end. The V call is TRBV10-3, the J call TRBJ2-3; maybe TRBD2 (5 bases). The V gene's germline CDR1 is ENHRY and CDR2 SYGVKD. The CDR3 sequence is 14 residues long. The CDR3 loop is CAIGEGSSADTQYL. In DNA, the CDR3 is TGTGCCATCGGTGAGGGTAGTTCCGCAGATACGCAGTATCTT.

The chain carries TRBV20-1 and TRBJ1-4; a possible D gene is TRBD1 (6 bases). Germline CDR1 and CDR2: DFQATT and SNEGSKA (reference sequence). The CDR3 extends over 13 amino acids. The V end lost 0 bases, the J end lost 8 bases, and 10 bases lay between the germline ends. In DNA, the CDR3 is TGCAGTGCTAGAGATGGGGGGCACGAAAAACTGTTTTTT. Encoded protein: CSARDGGHEKLFF.

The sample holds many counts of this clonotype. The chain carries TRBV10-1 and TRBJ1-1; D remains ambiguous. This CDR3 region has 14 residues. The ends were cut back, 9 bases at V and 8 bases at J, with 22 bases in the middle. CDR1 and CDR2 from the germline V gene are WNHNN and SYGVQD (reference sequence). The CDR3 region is CASNSGLTDSEAFF. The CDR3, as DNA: TGCGCCAGTAATTCGGGCCTAACAGATTCCGAAGCTTTCTTT.

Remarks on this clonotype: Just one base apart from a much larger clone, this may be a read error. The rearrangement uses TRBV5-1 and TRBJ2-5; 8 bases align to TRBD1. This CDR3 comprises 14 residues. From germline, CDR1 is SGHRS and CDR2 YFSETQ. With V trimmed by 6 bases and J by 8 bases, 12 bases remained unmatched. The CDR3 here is CASKGQGNTDTQYF. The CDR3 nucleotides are TGCGCCAGCAAAGGACAGGGAAACACAGATACCCAGTACTTC.

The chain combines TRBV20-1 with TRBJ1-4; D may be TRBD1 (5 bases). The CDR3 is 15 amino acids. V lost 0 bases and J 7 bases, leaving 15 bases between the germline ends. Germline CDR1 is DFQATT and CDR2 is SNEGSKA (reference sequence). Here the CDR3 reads CSARDPGQMGEKLFF. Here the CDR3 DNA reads TGCAGTGCTAGAGATCCAGGGCAGATGGGTGAAAAACTGTTTTTT.

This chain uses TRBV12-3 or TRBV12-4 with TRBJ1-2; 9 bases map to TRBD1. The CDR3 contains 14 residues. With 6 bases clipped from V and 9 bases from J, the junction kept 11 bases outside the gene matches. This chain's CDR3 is CASSPPGQGVRYTF. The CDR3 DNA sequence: TGTGCCAGCAGCCCACCGGGACAGGGCGTGCGCTACACCTTC.

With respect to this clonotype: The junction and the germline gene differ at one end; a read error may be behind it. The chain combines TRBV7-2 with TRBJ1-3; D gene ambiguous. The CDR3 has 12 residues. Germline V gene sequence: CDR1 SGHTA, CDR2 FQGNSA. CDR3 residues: CASSLGGDTIYF. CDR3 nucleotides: TGTGCCAGCAGTTTAGGTGGAGACACCATATATTTT.

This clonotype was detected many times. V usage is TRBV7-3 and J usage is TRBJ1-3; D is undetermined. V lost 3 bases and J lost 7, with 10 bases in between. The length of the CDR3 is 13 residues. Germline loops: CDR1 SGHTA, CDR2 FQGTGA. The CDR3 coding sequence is TGTGCCAGCAGCTTGGAGAGTGGCAACACCATATATTTT. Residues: CASSLESGNTIYF.

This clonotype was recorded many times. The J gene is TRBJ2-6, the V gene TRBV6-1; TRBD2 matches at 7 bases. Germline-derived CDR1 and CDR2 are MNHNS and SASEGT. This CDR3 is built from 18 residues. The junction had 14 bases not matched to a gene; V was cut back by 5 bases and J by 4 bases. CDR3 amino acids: CASSSPGTILTGANVLTF. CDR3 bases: TGTGCCAGCAGTAGTCCAGGGACTATCCTGACCGGGGCCAACGTCCTGACTTTC.

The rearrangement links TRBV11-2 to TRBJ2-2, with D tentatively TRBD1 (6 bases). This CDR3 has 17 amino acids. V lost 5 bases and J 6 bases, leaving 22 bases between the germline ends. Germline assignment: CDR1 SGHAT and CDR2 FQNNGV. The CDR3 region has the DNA TGTGCCAGCAGCACGCGGACAGACTTTAATACTGCCGGGGAGCTGTTTTTT. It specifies CASSTRTDFNTAGELFF.